This T cell receptor beta chain was sequenced in a study of T cell responses to AZD1222 COVID-19 vaccine. Profiling relied on immunoSEQ multiplex PCR, and the TCRdb table lists in-frame clones only, not all of them. This table holds roughly 120,000 clones, about 91% found once. This CDR3 comprises 17 residues. Germline assignment: CDR1 SGDLS and CDR2 YYNGEE. Losses at the gene ends were 0 bases for V and 6 bases for J; bases not matched to a gene: 11. The receptor comes from an adult in good health. V and J are TRBV9 and TRBJ2-3; 9 bases match TRBD2. Here the sequenced sample was peripheral blood, taken on day 0 of AZD1222 vaccination. The CDR3 loop is CASSVDGRSGGYDTQYF. CDR3 DNA: TGTGCCAGCAGCGTAGACGGTAGGAGCGGGGGGTACGATACGCAGTATTTT.